This T cell receptor (beta chain) emerged from a study of CD8+CD57+ T cells in acquired aplastic anemia. Study background: DNA from sorted CD4+ and CD8+ cells averaged 3.2 ug.

The CDR3 extends over 16 amino acids. Unmatched junction bases numbered 10, after V lost 4 bases and J lost 7 bases. CDR1 SGHAT and CDR2 FQNNGV come from the germline V gene. Genomic DNA provided the template from which TCR beta VDJ and CDR3 profiles were obtained. TCRdb redid the calling of the reads with MiXCR, one entry per CDR3 protein. The table has roughly 93,000 distinct CDR3 sequences, around two thirds seen once. Patients sequenced had flow cytometry evidence of CD8+CD57+ cell expansion. Every patient presented with severe acquired aplastic anemia. By the time of blood sampling, patients had still received no therapy.

This sequence originates from a human donor with aplastic anemia. Sequencing was done on a sample of sorted CD4+, CD8+, or CD8+CD57+ T cells (not recorded which) from PBMCs. The J gene is TRBJ1-6, the V gene TRBV11-2, with 7 bases aligning to TRBD1. CDR3: CASSSDSDRVNSPLHF. The CDR3 DNA reads as TGTGCCAGCAGCTCCGACAGCGACAGGGTAAATTCACCCCTCCACTTT.